These 2 T cell receptor beta chains came from one sample sequenced in a study of blood T cells in healthy people across ages. The second PCR ran about 6 to 12 cycles with a sample-barcoded 5' primer and J-beta primers. A single record per CDR3 protein comes from TCRdb applying MiXCR to the 5' RACE reads. This sample has over 950,000 distinct CDR3 sequences, with approximately 50% found just once. Sequencing was performed on blood. Every receptor here comes from a woman aged 55 to 70 in good health.

This clonotype was recorded only once. V and J are TRBV4-1 and TRBJ2-5; 7 bases are shared with TRBD1. V lost 4 bases to trimming and J lost 3 bases; unmatched junction nucleotides: 5. This CDR3 region has 14 residues. Looked up from germline, CDR1 is MGHRA and CDR2 is YSYEKL. The CDR3 sequence: CASSLTDREETQYF. CDR3 sequence (DNA): TGCGCCAGCAGCCTTACTGACAGGGAAGAGACCCAGTACTTC.

The chain combines TRBV2 with TRBJ2-1; 10 bases match TRBD1. This CDR3 has 15 residues. V gave up 7 bases and J gave up 5 bases; unmatched junction bases: 8. The V gene's germline CDR1 is SNHLY and CDR2 FYNNEI. The CDR3 region is CASKAGTGVDNEQFF. The DNA for the CDR3 is TGTGCCAGCAAGGCCGGGACAGGGGTGGACAATGAGCAGTTCTTC.